A selection of T cell receptor beta chains follows, all from one sample in a study of blood T cell repertoires in COVID-19. Only in-frame clones appear in the TCRdb table, and some are missing; sequencing was by immunoSEQ multiplex PCR. The sample has about 98,000 clones; around 82% are singletons. Sequenced sample: peripheral blood. The receptors come from a man aged 70 or older with active or convalescent COVID-19. Each CDR3 is given with its conserved first and last residue. Each record gives: CDR3 protein, CDR3 DNA, D gene, clone size, V gene, J gene. A D gene is named only where the DNA matches it firmly. Expanded clones are given a class, and other clones once, few, many or no size at all.

CDR3 protein: CASSLRTGGQYEQYF
CDR3 DNA: TGTGCCAGCAGCTTAAGGACAGGGGGTCAATACGAGCAGTACTTC
D gene: TRBD1
clone size: -
V gene: TRBV7-2
J gene: TRBJ2-7

CDR3 protein: CASSRFLTSGEADTQYF
CDR3 DNA: TGTGCCAGCAGCCGATTTCTGACTAGCGGGGAGGCAGATACGCAGTATTTT
D gene: TRBD2
clone size: once
V gene: TRBV5-5
J gene: TRBJ2-3

CDR3 protein: CASSEDRPTMGEKLFF
CDR3 DNA: TGTGCCAGCAGCGAGGACAGGCCTACGATGGGCGAAAAACTGTTTTTT
D gene: TRBD1
clone size: few
V gene: TRBV2
J gene: TRBJ1-4

CDR3 protein: CASSQGRSYGYTF
CDR3 DNA: TGTGCCAGCAGCCAAGGACGGAGCTATGGCTACACCTTC
D gene: -
clone size: many
V gene: TRBV3-1/TRBV3-2
J gene: TRBJ1-2

CDR3 protein: CASRPRQGDFAEAFF
CDR3 DNA: TGTGCCAGCAGACCTCGACAGGGGGATTTCGCTGAAGCTTTCTTT
D gene: TRBD1
clone size: -
V gene: TRBV6-2/TRBV6-3
J gene: TRBJ1-1

CDR3 protein: CASRKGFEAFF
CDR3 DNA: TGTGCCAGCAGGAAGGGGTTTGAAGCTTTCTTT
D gene: -
clone size: once
V gene: TRBV14
J gene: TRBJ1-1

CDR3 protein: CSAPGQGTAEAFF
CDR3 DNA: TGCAGCGCTCCGGGACAGGGGACTGCTGAAGCTTTCTTT
D gene: TRBD1
clone size: -
V gene: TRBV29-1
J gene: TRBJ1-1

CDR3 protein: CASGDRGLTNEKLFF
CDR3 DNA: TGTGCCAGCGGGGACAGGGGGCTAACTAATGAAAAACTGTTTTTT
D gene: TRBD1
clone size: -
V gene: TRBV25-1
J gene: TRBJ1-4

CDR3 protein: CASSSANTGELFF
CDR3 DNA: TGTGCCAGCAGCTCTGCGAACACCGGGGAGCTGTTTTTT
D gene: -
clone size: -
V gene: TRBV7-6
J gene: TRBJ2-2

CDR3 protein: CASTPGMGADSAGANVLTF
CDR3 DNA: TGTGCCAGCACCCCCGGGATGGGGGCAGACTCCGCCGGGGCCAACGTCCTGACTTTC
D gene: -
clone size: -
V gene: TRBV2
J gene: TRBJ2-6

CDR3 protein: CASSLGRQGRRDTQYF
CDR3 DNA: TGCGCCAGCAGCTTGGGGAGACAGGGTAGAAGAGATACGCAGTATTTT
D gene: TRBD1
clone size: -
V gene: TRBV5-1
J gene: TRBJ2-3

CDR3 protein: CASSQELSGANVLTF
CDR3 DNA: TGTGCCAGCAGCCAAGAACTCTCTGGGGCCAACGTCCTGACTTTC
D gene: -
clone size: -
V gene: TRBV3-1/TRBV3-2
J gene: TRBJ2-6

CDR3 protein: CASTGGRSYEQYF
CDR3 DNA: TGTGCCAGCACCGGAGGCCGCTCCTACGAGCAGTACTTC
D gene: -
clone size: -
V gene: TRBV6-5
J gene: TRBJ2-7

CDR3 protein: CASTEATEAFF
CDR3 DNA: TGTGCCAGTACCGAAGCTACCGAAGCTTTCTTT
D gene: -
clone size: -
V gene: TRBV19
J gene: TRBJ1-1

CDR3 protein: CATSEGVGQGLIGRDTQYF
CDR3 DNA: TGTGCCACCAGTGAGGGGGTGGGGCAGGGCCTCATCGGGAGAGATACGCAGTATTTT
D gene: -
clone size: -
V gene: TRBV24-1
J gene: TRBJ2-3

CDR3 protein: CASSQVGSGGFETQYF
CDR3 DNA: TGCGCCAGCAGCCAAGTAGGAAGCGGGGGGTTCGAGACCCAGTACTTC
D gene: TRBD2
clone size: -
V gene: TRBV4-1
J gene: TRBJ2-5

CDR3 protein: CASSPAGANVLTF
CDR3 DNA: TGTGCCAGCAGCCCGGCTGGGGCCAACGTCCTGACTTTC
D gene: -
clone size: -
V gene: TRBV6-4
J gene: TRBJ2-6

CDR3 protein: CASSQGLVSDTQYF
CDR3 DNA: TGCGCCAGCAGCCAAGGCCTAGTATCAGATACGCAGTATTTT
D gene: -
clone size: -
V gene: TRBV4-3
J gene: TRBJ2-3

CDR3 protein: CASSWGQTTFSNEQYF
CDR3 DNA: TGTGCCAGCAGCTGGGGACAGACAACCTTCTCCAACGAGCAGTACTTC
D gene: TRBD1
clone size: -
V gene: TRBV7-9
J gene: TRBJ2-7

CDR3 protein: CASSFLESETQYF
CDR3 DNA: TGTGCCAGCAGCTTTCTAGAATCGGAGACCCAGTACTTC
D gene: -
clone size: -
V gene: TRBV3-1/TRBV3-2
J gene: TRBJ2-5

CDR3 protein: CASSLGQYYNEQFF
CDR3 DNA: TGTGCCAGCAGCCTCGGACAGTATTACAATGAGCAGTTCTTC
D gene: -
clone size: few
V gene: TRBV5-6
J gene: TRBJ2-1

CDR3 protein: CASSQTLTSGGEWQYF
CDR3 DNA: TGTGCCAGCAGCCAAACGCTGACTAGCGGGGGGGAGTGGCAGTACTTC
D gene: TRBD2
clone size: -
V gene: TRBV4-2
J gene: TRBJ2-7

CDR3 protein: CASSYTGQGTRSGYTF
CDR3 DNA: TGCGCCAGCAGCTATACGGGACAGGGGACGCGGAGCGGCTACACCTTC
D gene: TRBD1
clone size: -
V gene: TRBV5-1
J gene: TRBJ1-2

CDR3 protein: CASSPTAGWNEQFF
CDR3 DNA: TGTGCCAGCAGCCCCACGGCAGGGTGGAATGAGCAGTTCTTC
D gene: -
clone size: once
V gene: TRBV6-5
J gene: TRBJ2-1

CDR3 protein: CASSLVGQGNYGYTF
CDR3 DNA: TGTGCCAGCAGCTTAGTGGGGCAGGGAAATTATGGCTACACCTTC
D gene: -
clone size: -
V gene: TRBV7-9
J gene: TRBJ1-2

CDR3 protein: CASSPTRPYYEQYF
CDR3 DNA: TGTGCCAGCAGCCCGACTCGCCCCTACTACGAGCAGTACTTC
D gene: -
clone size: -
V gene: TRBV3-1/TRBV3-2
J gene: TRBJ2-7

CDR3 protein: CATKSGAASPYGYTF
CDR3 DNA: TGTGCCACCAAATCAGGGGCCGCATCCCCCTATGGCTACACCTTC
D gene: -
clone size: -
V gene: TRBV24-1
J gene: TRBJ1-2

CDR3 protein: CASSQAGLAGNEQFF
CDR3 DNA: TGTGCCAGCAGCCAAGCAGGCCTAGCGGGGAATGAGCAGTTCTTC
D gene: TRBD2
clone size: -
V gene: TRBV3-1/TRBV3-2
J gene: TRBJ2-1

CDR3 protein: CATSSPQRGEQFF
CDR3 DNA: TGTGCCACCAGCAGTCCCCAGAGAGGCGAGCAGTTCTTC
D gene: -
clone size: -
V gene: TRBV15
J gene: TRBJ2-1

CDR3 protein: CASSHATTSGGVGDTQYF
CDR3 DNA: TGTGCCAGCAGTCACGCAACGACTAGCGGGGGGGTCGGAGATACGCAGTATTTT
D gene: TRBD2
clone size: -
V gene: TRBV6-6
J gene: TRBJ2-3

CDR3 protein: CASSLQENTEAFF
CDR3 DNA: TGTGCTAGCAGCTTACAGGAGAACACTGAAGCTTTCTTT
D gene: -
clone size: -
V gene: TRBV7-7
J gene: TRBJ1-1

CDR3 protein: CASSLGGFSSYNEQFF
CDR3 DNA: TGTGCCAGCAGCTTAGGGGGCTTTAGCTCCTACAATGAGCAGTTCTTC
D gene: -
clone size: -
V gene: TRBV11-1
J gene: TRBJ2-1

CDR3 protein: CASRQVQDTPLHF
CDR3 DNA: TGTGCCAGCAGACAGGTTCAGGATACGCCCCTCCACTTT
D gene: -
clone size: -
V gene: TRBV7-2
J gene: TRBJ1-6

CDR3 protein: CASSALTTMSGEAFF
CDR3 DNA: TGTGCCAGCAGTGCCTTGACTACCATGTCTGGTGAAGCTTTCTTT
D gene: -
clone size: -
V gene: TRBV25-1
J gene: TRBJ1-1

CDR3 protein: CASSYTSGGAGELFF
CDR3 DNA: TGTGCCAGCAGCTACACTAGCGGGGGGGCCGGGGAGCTGTTTTTT
D gene: TRBD2
clone size: -
V gene: TRBV7-6
J gene: TRBJ2-2

CDR3 protein: CASSQQWYGYTF
CDR3 DNA: TGTGCCAGCAGTCAACAGTGGTATGGCTACACCTTC
D gene: -
clone size: -
V gene: TRBV6-2/TRBV6-3
J gene: TRBJ1-2

CDR3 protein: CASSETRGTEAFF
CDR3 DNA: TGTGCCAGTAGTGAGACCCGCGGAACTGAAGCTTTCTTT
D gene: -
clone size: few
V gene: TRBV19
J gene: TRBJ1-1

CDR3 protein: CASSSGTSGGVNEQFF
CDR3 DNA: TGTGCCAGCAGCTCAGGGACTAGCGGGGGGGTCAATGAGCAGTTCTTC
D gene: TRBD2
clone size: -
V gene: TRBV11-3
J gene: TRBJ2-1

CDR3 protein: CASSLALAGGTYNEQFF
CDR3 DNA: TGTGCCAGCTCACTGGCTCTAGCGGGGGGTACCTACAATGAGCAGTTCTTC
D gene: TRBD2
clone size: once
V gene: TRBV18
J gene: TRBJ2-1

CDR3 protein: CAFSRETRNSPLHF
CDR3 DNA: TGTGCCTTCTCCCGGGAGACCAGAAATTCACCCCTCCACTTT
D gene: -
clone size: -
V gene: TRBV30
J gene: TRBJ1-6

CDR3 protein: CASGISGVPGELFF
CDR3 DNA: TGTGCCAGCGGAATTAGCGGGGTCCCCGGGGAGCTGTTTTTT
D gene: TRBD2
clone size: -
V gene: TRBV27
J gene: TRBJ2-2

CDR3 protein: CASSEGHTDTQYF
CDR3 DNA: TGCGCCAGCAGCGAGGGCCACACTGATACGCAGTATTTT
D gene: -
clone size: few
V gene: TRBV5-1
J gene: TRBJ2-3

CDR3 protein: CAISNNLGQGSLSNSPLHF
CDR3 DNA: TGTGCCATCAGCAATAACCTTGGACAGGGGAGTCTTAGTAATTCACCCCTCCACTTT
D gene: TRBD1
clone size: -
V gene: TRBV10-3
J gene: TRBJ1-6

CDR3 protein: CASSQALDSYGYTF
CDR3 DNA: TGTGCCAGCAGCCAGGCCCTAGACTCCTATGGCTACACCTTC
D gene: -
clone size: -
V gene: TRBV4-2
J gene: TRBJ1-2

CDR3 protein: CASSRQGSSGYTF
CDR3 DNA: TGTGCCAGCAGTCGACAGGGATCGTCTGGCTACACCTTC
D gene: TRBD1
clone size: -
V gene: TRBV6-5
J gene: TRBJ1-2

CDR3 protein: CASSVRDRRTEAFF
CDR3 DNA: TGTGCCAGCAGCGTCCGGGACAGGAGGACTGAAGCTTTCTTT
D gene: TRBD1
clone size: -
V gene: TRBV5-6
J gene: TRBJ1-1

CDR3 protein: CSASHHRSSGNTIYF
CDR3 DNA: TGCAGTGCTAGTCACCACAGGAGCTCTGGAAACACCATATATTTT
D gene: -
clone size: -
V gene: TRBV20-1
J gene: TRBJ1-3

CDR3 protein: CASSSPSGQQETQYF
CDR3 DNA: TGTGCCAGCAGCTCTCCCTCCGGACAGCAAGAGACCCAGTACTTC
D gene: -
clone size: -
V gene: TRBV7-6
J gene: TRBJ2-5

CDR3 protein: CASSPGLAGVVQYF
CDR3 DNA: TGTGCCAGCAGCCCGGGACTAGCGGGCGTGGTTCAGTACTTC
D gene: TRBD2
clone size: -
V gene: TRBV2
J gene: TRBJ2-4

CDR3 protein: CASTETAYTEAFF
CDR3 DNA: TGCGCCAGCACCGAGACAGCCTACACTGAAGCTTTCTTT
D gene: -
clone size: -
V gene: TRBV10-2
J gene: TRBJ1-1